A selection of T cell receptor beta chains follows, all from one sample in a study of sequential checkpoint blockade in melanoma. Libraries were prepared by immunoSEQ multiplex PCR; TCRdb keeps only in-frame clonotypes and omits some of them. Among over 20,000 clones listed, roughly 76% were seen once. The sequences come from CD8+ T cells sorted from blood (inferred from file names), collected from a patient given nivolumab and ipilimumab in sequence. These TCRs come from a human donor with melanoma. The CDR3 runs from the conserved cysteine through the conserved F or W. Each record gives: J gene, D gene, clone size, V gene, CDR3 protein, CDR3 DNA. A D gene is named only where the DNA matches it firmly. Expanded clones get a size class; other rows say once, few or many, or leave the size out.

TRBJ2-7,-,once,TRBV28,CASRPAMKYEQYF,TGTGCCAGCAGGCCCGCAATGAAATACGAGCAGTACTTC
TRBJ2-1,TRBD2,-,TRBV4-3,CASGGLAGVYNEQFF,TGCGCCAGCGGGGGACTAGCGGGAGTCTACAATGAGCAGTTCTTC
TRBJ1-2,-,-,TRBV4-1,CASSQSRFSYGYTF,TGCGCCAGCAGCCAATCGAGATTTTCCTATGGCTACACCTTC
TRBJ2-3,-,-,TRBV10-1,CASSESTEGDGSDTQYF,TGCGCCAGCAGTGAGTCTACCGAGGGAGACGGATCAGATACGCAGTATTTT
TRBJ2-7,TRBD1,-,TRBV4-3,CASSQDRVLGTVYEQYF,TGCGCCAGCAGCCAAGATCGTGTTCTGGGGACAGTCTACGAGCAGTACTTC
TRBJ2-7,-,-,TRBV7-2,CASSSGMYHEQYF,TGTGCCAGCAGCTCCGGTATGTACCACGAGCAGTACTTC
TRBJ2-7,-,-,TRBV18,CASSAGRGRSPYEQYF,TGTGCCAGCTCCGCCGGCAGGGGTAGAAGCCCCTACGAGCAGTACTTC
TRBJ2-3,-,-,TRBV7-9,CASSPSYGGPDTQYF,TGTGCCAGCAGCCCCTCGTACGGGGGGCCAGATACGCAGTATTTT
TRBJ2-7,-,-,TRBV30,CAWSVGAGFGEQYF,TGTGCCTGGAGTGTAGGGGCCGGGTTCGGGGAGCAGTACTTC
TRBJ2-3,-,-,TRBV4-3,CASSQVGVSTDTQYF,TGCGCCAGCAGCCAAGTCGGGGTCAGCACAGATACGCAGTATTTT
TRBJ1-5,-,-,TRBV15,CATSIRGGYSNQPQHF,TGTGCCACCAGCATACGCGGGGGGTATAGCAATCAGCCCCAGCATTTT
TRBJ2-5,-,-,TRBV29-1,CSVEDQQDRIQETQYF,TGCAGCGTTGAAGATCAGCAGGACAGAATCCAAGAGACCCAGTACTTC
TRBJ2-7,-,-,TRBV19,CASSTAGAAGIPYEQYF,TGTGCCAGTAGTACTGCAGGTGCGGCAGGGATACCCTACGAGCAGTACTTC
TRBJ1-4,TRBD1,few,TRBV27,CASSPTRDRGELFF,TGTGCCAGCAGTCCCACCCGGGACAGGGGTGAACTGTTTTTT
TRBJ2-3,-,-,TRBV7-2,CASTPRGASTDTQYF,TGTGCCAGCACCCCCCGGGGTGCTAGCACAGATACGCAGTATTTT
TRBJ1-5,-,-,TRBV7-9,CASSLQNQPQHF,TGTGCCAGCAGCTTACAAAATCAGCCCCAGCATTTT
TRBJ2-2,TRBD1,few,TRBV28,CASSTTGWTGELFF,TGTGCCAGCAGCACGACAGGGTGGACCGGGGAGCTGTTTTTT
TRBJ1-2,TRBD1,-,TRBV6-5,CASRPTGGGYTF,TGTGCCAGCAGGCCAACAGGGGGCGGCTACACCTTC
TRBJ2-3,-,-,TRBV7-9,CASSLGATQYF,TGTGCCAGCAGCTTGGGAGCTACGCAGTATTTT
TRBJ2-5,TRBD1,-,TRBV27,CASSLSQGVRKQYF,TGTGCCAGCAGTTTATCCCAGGGGGTAAGGAAGCAGTACTTC
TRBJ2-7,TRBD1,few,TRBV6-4,CASRRTGSYEQYF,TGTGCCAGCAGGCGGACAGGCTCCTACGAGCAGTACTTC
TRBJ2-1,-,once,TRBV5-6,CASCYMGSSYNEQFF,TGTGCCAGCTGTTATATGGGGAGCTCCTACAATGAGCAGTTCTTC
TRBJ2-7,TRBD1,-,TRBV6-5,CASSYGQGLYEQYF,TGTGCCAGCAGTTACGGACAGGGGCTCTACGAGCAGTACTTC
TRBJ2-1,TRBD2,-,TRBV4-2,CASSRGLAEYNEQFF,TGTGCCAGCAGCCGCGGACTAGCAGAGTACAATGAGCAGTTCTTC
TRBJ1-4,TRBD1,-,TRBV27,CASSVRDRDATNEKLFF,TGTGCCAGCAGTGTCCGGGACAGGGATGCAACTAATGAAAAACTGTTTTTT
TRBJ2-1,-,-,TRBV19,CASSSDRSSYNEQFF,TGTGCCAGTAGTTCTGACAGGAGCTCCTACAATGAGCAGTTCTTC
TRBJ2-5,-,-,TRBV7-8,CASSLLHRVTQETQYF,TGTGCCAGCAGCTTATTACACAGGGTGACGCAGGAGACCCAGTACTTC
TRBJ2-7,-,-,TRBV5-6,CASSFLGAYEQYF,TGTGCCAGCAGCTTTTTGGGGGCGTACGAGCAGTACTTC
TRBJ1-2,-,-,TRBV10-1,CASSAGENYGYIF,TGCGCCAGCAGTGCAGGGGAGAACTATGGCTACATCTTC
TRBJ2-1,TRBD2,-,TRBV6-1,CASSEVGSGRAGVNEQFF,TGTGCCAGCAGTGAAGTGGGGAGCGGGAGGGCCGGTGTGAATGAGCAGTTCTTC
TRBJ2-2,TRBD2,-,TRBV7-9,CASSLGSGGRFTGELFF,TGTGCCAGCAGCTTAGGTAGCGGGGGCCGTTTCACCGGGGAGCTGTTTTTT
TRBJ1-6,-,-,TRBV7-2,CASSLGREGRSPLHF,TGTGCCAGCAGCTTGGGGAGGGAGGGACGGTCACCCCTCCACTTT
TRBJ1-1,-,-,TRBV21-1,CASSLSRGAGGAFF,TGTGCCAGCAGCTTAAGCAGGGGGGCAGGAGGGGCTTTCTTT
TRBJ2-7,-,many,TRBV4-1,CASSQDSSGYNEQYF,TGCGCCAGCAGCCAAGATTCGTCAGGGTACAACGAGCAGTACTTC
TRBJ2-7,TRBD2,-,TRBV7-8,CASSSSGGVGTYEQYF,TGTGCCAGCAGCTCGAGTGGGGGGGTGGGTACCTACGAGCAGTACTTC
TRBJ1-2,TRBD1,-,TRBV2,CASSDRGISNYGYTF,TGTGCCAGCAGTGACAGGGGGATTTCGAACTATGGCTACACCTTC
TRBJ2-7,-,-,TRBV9,CASSALQESYEQYF,TGTGCCAGCAGCGCATTACAGGAGTCCTACGAGCAGTACTTC
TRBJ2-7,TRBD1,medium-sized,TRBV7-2,CASSAAGTGLHEQYF,TGTGCCAGCAGCGCTGCCGGGACAGGGCTTCACGAGCAGTACTTC
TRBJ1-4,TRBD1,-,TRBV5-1,CASSSRGGQATNEKLFF,TGCGCCAGCAGCTCGCGTGGGGGACAGGCAACTAATGAAAAACTGTTTTTT
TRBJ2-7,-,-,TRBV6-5,CASSYSGADEQYF,TGTGCCAGCAGTTACTCGGGGGCCGACGAGCAGTACTTC